Each of the 23 T cell receptor beta chains below was sequenced from the same sample in a study of T cell changes during pregnancy in multiple sclerosis. The protocol was immunoSEQ multiplex PCR, while the TCRdb copy is restricted to in-frame clones and leaves out a portion. Of some 60,000 clones in the sample, around nine tenths are singletons; the top ten hold roughly 2%. This sample comprised peripheral blood, obtained in the first trimester of pregnancy. The receptors come from a female donor in good health, enrolled as a control in a pregnancy study.

The chain is built from TRBV29-1 and TRBJ2-5; D ambiguous. The germline V gene encodes CDR1 SQVTM and CDR2 ANQGSEA. V was pared by 1 base and J by 2 bases, with 8 bases between. The CDR3 covers 13 residues. The CDR3 bases are TGCAGCGTTGAAGTTATCGTTCAAGAGACCCAGTACTTC. Protein sequence: CSVEVIVQETQYF.

The V gene is TRBV10-3, the J gene TRBJ1-3, with D perhaps matching TRBD1 (5 bases). Germline CDR1 reads ENHRY; CDR2 reads SYGVKD. V was cut by 3 bases and J by 2 bases, with 14 bases left in between. CDR3 length: 16 amino acids. The CDR3 spells CAISDPREGTGNTIYF. CDR3 sequence (DNA): TGTGCCATCAGTGACCCCAGGGAGGGAACTGGAAACACCATATATTTT.

The chain uses TRBV28 and TRBJ2-7; 10 bases line up with TRBD2. The junction had 11 bases not matched to a gene; V was cut back by 6 bases and J by 9 bases. Germline assignment: CDR1 MDHEN and CDR2 SYDVKM. CDR3 size: 14 residues. The CDR3 here is CASSQPGLAPVQYF. CDR3 DNA sequence: TGTGCCAGCAGCCAGCCGGGACTAGCGCCGGTGCAGTACTTC.

J is TRBJ2-1 and V is TRBV6-5, with 15 bases that match TRBD2. The V segment lost 2 bases and the J segment 7 bases; nucleotides outside the gene matches: 0. CDR1 is MNHEY, CDR2 SVGAGI, per germline. The CDR3 covers 15 residues. Written as DNA, the CDR3 is TGTGCCAGCAGTTACGGGACTAGCGGGAGGAATGAGCAGTTCTTC. It codes for CASSYGTSGRNEQFF.

The rearrangement joins TRBV28 to TRBJ2-7; TRBD1 agrees at 7 bases. J lost 0 bases, V lost 5 bases, and 19 bases had no gene match. Germline CDR1 and CDR2: MDHEN and SYDVKM. This CDR3 contains 19 residues. The CDR3 region is CASSINRGRWGKHSYEQYF. As DNA, the CDR3 is TGTGCCAGCAGTATCAACAGGGGTAGGTGGGGAAAACACTCCTACGAGCAGTACTTC. The complete variable domain, with remaining parts taken from reference TRBV28 and TRBJ2-7, reads DVKVTQSSRYLVKRTGEKVFLECVQDMDHENMFWYRQDPGLGLRLIYFSYDVKMKEKGDIPEGYSVSREKKERFSLILESASTNQTSMYLCASSINRGRWGKHSYEQYFGPGTRLTVT.

This chain joins TRBV7-8 and TRBJ1-5; 7 nucleotides align to TRBD1. The trim removed 2 bases at V and 4 bases at J, leaving 11 bases unmatched. CDR1 SGHVS and CDR2 FQNEAQ come from the germline V gene. The CDR3 covers 17 residues. CDR3 protein: CASSLPRRQGLNQPQHF. The CDR3 DNA reads TGTGCCAGCAGCTTACCCAGACGACAGGGTCTGAATCAGCCCCAGCATTTT.

The chain joins TRBV28 to TRBJ1-1; a possible D gene is TRBD1 (5 bases). Trimming removed 7 bases from V and 3 bases from J, with 18 bases in between. CDR3 size: 15 residues. Germline loops: CDR1 MDHEN, CDR2 SYDVKM. The DNA for the CDR3 is TGTGCCAGCACCCTATACCTCGGGGGTTACACTGAAGCTTTCTTT. This sequence encodes CASTLYLGGYTEAFF.

This chain joins TRBV6-6 and TRBJ2-7, with D perhaps TRBD2 (5 bases). The CDR3 extends over 16 amino acids. Trimming shortened V by 3 bases and J by 1 base, and 16 bases separated the two germline ends. Per germline, CDR1 MNHNY and CDR2 SVGAGI (reference sequence). The CDR3 sequence: CASSYNEGVGSYEQYF. The CDR3 bases are TGTGCCAGCAGTTATAATGAGGGAGTAGGGTCCTACGAGCAGTACTTC.

The chain carries TRBV5-1 and TRBJ2-5, with TRBD1 matching 7 bases. Per the germline V gene, CDR1 is SGHRS and CDR2 is YFSETQ. The CDR3 has 14 residues. Trimming at V came to 4 bases and at J to 5 bases, leaving 8 bases not matched to a gene. CDR3 DNA: TGCGCCAGCAGCCGAGAGGGCAGGGGGGAGACCCAGTACTTC. Its translation is CASSREGRGETQYF. Supplemented by reference TRBV5-1 and TRBJ2-5, the full variable domain reads KAGVTQTPRYLIKTRGQQVTLSCSPISGHRSVSWYQQTPGQGLQFLFEYFSETQRNKGNFPGRFSGRQFSNSRSEMNVSTLELGDSALYLCASSREGRGETQYFGPGTRLLVL.

This clone was detected once. The chain is built from TRBV28 and TRBJ1-1, with D possibly TRBD1 on 5 matching bases. The CDR3 covers 15 residues. From germline, CDR1 is MDHEN and CDR2 SYDVKM. Trimming left V 3 bases short and J 3 bases short, with 14 bases between. CDR3 protein: CASSLWSGLDTEAFF. The CDR3 bases are TGTGCCAGCAGTTTGTGGTCAGGGCTGGACACTGAAGCTTTCTTT.

The chain employs TRBV30 and TRBJ2-3, with 9 bases fitting TRBD2. The CDR3 length is 13 residues. The germline gives CDR1 GTSNPN, CDR2 SVGIG (reference sequence). Trimming took 5 bases from V and 0 from J; bases not matched to a gene: 0. The CDR3 region has the DNA TGTGCCTGGGCGGGGGGGAGCACAGATACGCAGTATTTT. Protein product: CAWAGGSTDTQYF.

Remarks on this clone: At the DNA level, this CDR3 is encoded by other sequences in the same sample as well. The rearrangement joins TRBV9 to TRBJ2-1; TRBD2 matches at 11 bases. V trimming: 4 bases; J trimming: 4 bases; junction bases outside the gene matches: 4. The CDR3 contains 15 residues. Germline V gene lookup returns CDR1 SGDLS and CDR2 YYNGEE. In DNA form, the CDR3 reads TGTGCCAGCAGCCGTAGCGGGGGGGGTTACAATGAGCAGTTCTTC. It specifies CASSRSGGGYNEQFF.

V gene TRBV7-9 combines with J gene TRBJ2-5; possibly TRBD1 for D (6 bases). V lost 5 bases and J 0 bases, leaving 10 bases between the germline ends. This CDR3 comprises 14 residues. CDR1 is SEHNR, CDR2 FQNEAQ, per germline (reference sequence). The CDR3 protein is CASSPGEYQETQYF. In DNA form, the CDR3 reads TGTGCCAGCAGCCCAGGGGAGTACCAAGAGACCCAGTACTTC.

This clone showed up just once. V is TRBV11-3 and J is TRBJ1-1, with D possibly being TRBD1 (6 bases). Trimming cost V 6 bases and J 10 bases, with 21 bases left between them. Per germline, CDR1 SGHNT and CDR2 YENEEA. This CDR3 spans 14 amino acids. CDR3 region: CASSHERRGGGAFF. CDR3 sequence (DNA): TGTGCCAGCAGTCATGAGCGACGAGGGGGTGGAGCTTTCTTT.

CDR3 in DNA: TGTGCCAGCAGCGGGACATCAACTAACTATGGCTACACCTTC. Translation gives CASSGTSTNYGYTF. V is TRBV6-1 and J is TRBJ1-2; tentatively, D is TRBD1 (6 bases). The CDR3 has 14 residues. Germline-derived CDR1 and CDR2 are MNHNS and SASEGT. V was pared by 6 bases and J by 0 bases, with 11 bases between.

This clone was observed a single time. The chain carries TRBV27 and TRBJ1-4, with 8 bases identical to TRBD1. The CDR3 has 15 residues. V gave up 5 bases and J gave up 8 bases; unmatched junction bases: 10. CDR1 and CDR2 (germline): MNHEY, SMNVEV (reference sequence). The CDR3 DNA follows: TGTGCCAGCAGTGGCGATCAGGGGGCAGGGGAAAAACTGTTTTTT. Its protein is CASSGDQGAGEKLFF.

This clone was seen only a few times. The V and J genes are TRBV11-2 and TRBJ1-3; 12 bases align to TRBD1. The length of the CDR3 is 16 residues. From germline, CDR1 is SGHAT and CDR2 FQNNGV. V shed 5 bases, J shed 8 bases, and the junction held 10 bases outside the gene matches. The CDR3 region is CASSAGTGGLTDTIYF. In nucleotides, the CDR3 is TGTGCCAGCAGCGCCGGGACAGGGGGCCTTACTGACACCATATATTTT. Combining the CDR3 with reference TRBV11-2 and TRBJ1-3 gives the whole variable domain EAGVAQSPRYKIIEKRQSVAFWCNPISGHATLYWYQQILGQGPKLLIQFQNNGVVDDSQLPKDRFSAERLKGVDSTLKIQPAKLEDSAVYLCASSAGTGGLTDTIYFGEGSWLTVV.

Details on this clone: Other DNA sequences within the sample encode an identical CDR3. The chain combines TRBV2 with TRBJ2-1; D gene unclear. CDR1 and CDR2 from the germline V gene are SNHLY and FYNNEI. V lost 2 bases to trimming and J lost 10 bases, with 6 bases between them. The CDR3 loop spans 11 amino acids. Here the CDR3 DNA reads TGTGCCAGCAGTGAACTCAGGGAGCAGTTCTTC. Its protein product is CASSELREQFF.

This clone was seen a single time. This chain joins TRBV27 and TRBJ1-2, with a weak D call TRBD1 (5 bases). The CDR3 spans 14 residues. Per germline, CDR1 MNHEY and CDR2 SMNVEV (reference sequence). Deletions cut 5 bases from V and 5 bases from J, with 15 bases between. As DNA, the CDR3 is TGTGCCAGCAGTGATACCACAGGTTCTTATGGCTACACCTTC. This sequence encodes CASSDTTGSYGYTF.

The V gene is TRBV13, the J gene TRBJ1-2; TRBD1 is a possible D gene (6 bases). The length of the CDR3 is 14 residues. The germline V and J ends were trimmed by 2 bases and 5 bases, with 12 bases remaining between them. Germline-derived CDR1 and CDR2 are PRHDT and FYEKMQ (reference sequence). The CDR3 DNA is TGTGCCAGCAGCTTAACTGAGGGGGTGTATGGCTACACCTTC. Amino acid sequence: CASSLTEGVYGYTF.

This clone was counted a single time. J is TRBJ1-1 and V is TRBV7-9; 7 bases are a match to TRBD1. With V trimmed by 7 bases and J by 5 bases, 13 bases remained unmatched. CDR3 length: 15 residues. Germline values: CDR1 SEHNR, CDR2 FQNEAQ (reference sequence). The CDR3 DNA reads TGTGCCAGCACCATAAGGGGGCTTTCGGGTACTGAAGCTTTCTTT. Translation gives CASTIRGLSGTEAFF.

V gene TRBV9 combines with J gene TRBJ2-1, with 11 bases identical to TRBD2. The ends lost 5 bases at V and 5 bases at J; junction bases unmatched: 3. There are 14 residues in the CDR3. The germline gives CDR1 SGDLS, CDR2 YYNGEE. CDR3 loop: CASSTSGGNNEQFF. The CDR3 bases are TGTGCCAGCAGTACTAGCGGGGGCAACAATGAGCAGTTCTTC.

Written as DNA, the CDR3 is TGTGCCAGCAGTTTCCCGGGACACCAAGCTTTCTTT. This codes for CASSFPGHQAFF. The V and J genes are TRBV27 and TRBJ1-1; TRBD1 might be the D (6 bases). Germline CDR1 is MNHEY and CDR2 is SMNVEV (reference sequence). The CDR3 is 12 amino acids. Deletions cut 3 bases from V and 9 bases from J, with 11 bases between.